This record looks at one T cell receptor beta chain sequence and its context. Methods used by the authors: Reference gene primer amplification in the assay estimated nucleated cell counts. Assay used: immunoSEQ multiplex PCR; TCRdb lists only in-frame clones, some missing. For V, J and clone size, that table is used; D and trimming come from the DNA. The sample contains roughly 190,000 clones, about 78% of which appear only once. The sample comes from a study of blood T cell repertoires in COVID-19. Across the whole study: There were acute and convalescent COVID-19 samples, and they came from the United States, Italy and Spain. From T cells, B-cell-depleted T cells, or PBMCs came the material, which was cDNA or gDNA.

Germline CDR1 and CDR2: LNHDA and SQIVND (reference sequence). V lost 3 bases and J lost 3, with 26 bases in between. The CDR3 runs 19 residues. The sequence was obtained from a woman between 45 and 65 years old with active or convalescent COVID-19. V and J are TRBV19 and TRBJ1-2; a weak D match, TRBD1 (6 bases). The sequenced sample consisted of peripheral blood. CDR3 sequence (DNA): TGTGCCAGTAGTATGGGGGCTGGACAGAGCCGACGCCAGGACTATGGCTACACCTTC. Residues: CASSMGAGQSRRQDYGYTF.